Below are 2 T cell receptor beta chains sequenced from a single sample in a study of CD8+ T cells in alopecia areata. Extraction of RNA preceded its reverse transcription into cDNA, which served as the sequencing template. Using immunoSEQ multiplex PCR, the repertoire was profiled, and TCRdb retains in-frame clones only, with some absent. The table has around 190,000 clones, more than 50% seen once. Specimen: CD8+ T cells sorted from blood. Every receptor here comes from a human donor in good health.

In this sample, this clone turned up once. The V and J genes are TRBV7-9 and TRBJ1-2, with D uncertain. Trimming took off 4 bases at V and 4 bases at J, with 13 bases between the two ends. This CDR3 has 14 amino acids. Germline CDR1 is SEHNR and CDR2 is FQNEAQ (reference sequence). CDR3 nucleotides: TGTGCCAGCAGCTCTACTGAGACCACCTATGGCTACACCTTC. Translation: CASSSTETTYGYTF.

The chain uses TRBV5-6 and TRBJ1-1, with D possibly being TRBD1 (6 bases). V lost 2 bases to trimming and J lost 1 base, with 21 bases between them. The CDR3 is 18 amino acids. Germline assignment: CDR1 SGHDT and CDR2 YYEEEE. The CDR3 is CASSFGHPRQEWNTEAFF. The DNA for the CDR3 is TGTGCCAGCAGCTTTGGTCACCCTCGACAGGAATGGAACACTGAAGCTTTCTTT. The whole variable domain, remainder taken from reference TRBV5-6 and TRBJ1-1, is DAGVTQSPTHLIKTRGQQVTLRCSPKSGHDTVSWYQQALGQGPQFIFQYYEEEERQRGNFPDRFSGHQFPNYSSELNVNALLLGDSALYLCASSFGHPRQEWNTEAFFGQGTRLTVV.